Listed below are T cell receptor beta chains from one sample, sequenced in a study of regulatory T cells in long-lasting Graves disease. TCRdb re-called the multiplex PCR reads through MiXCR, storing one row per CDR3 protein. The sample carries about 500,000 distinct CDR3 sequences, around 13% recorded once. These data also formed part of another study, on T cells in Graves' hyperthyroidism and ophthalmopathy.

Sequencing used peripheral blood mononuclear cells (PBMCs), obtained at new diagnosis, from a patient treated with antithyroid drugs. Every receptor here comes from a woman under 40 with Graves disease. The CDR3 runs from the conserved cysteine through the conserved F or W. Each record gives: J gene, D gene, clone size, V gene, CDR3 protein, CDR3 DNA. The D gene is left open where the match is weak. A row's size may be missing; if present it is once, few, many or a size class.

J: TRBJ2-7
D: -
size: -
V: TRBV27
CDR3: CASSIKEGPYEQYF
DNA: TGTGCCAGCAGTATCAAGGAGGGACCCTACGAGCAGTACTTC

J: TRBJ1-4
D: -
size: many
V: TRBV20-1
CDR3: CSARPARTNEKLFF
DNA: TGCAGTGCTCGACCCGCCCGGACTAATGAAAAACTGTTTTTT

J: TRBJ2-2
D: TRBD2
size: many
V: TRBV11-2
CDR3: CASSPPWGAGGWTGELFF
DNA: TGTGCCAGCAGCCCCCCCTGGGGAGCGGGAGGTTGGACCGGGGAGCTGTTTTTT

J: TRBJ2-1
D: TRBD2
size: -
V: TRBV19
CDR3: CASSILYRLAGENEQFF
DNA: TGTGCCAGTAGTATTCTCTACCGACTAGCGGGAGAGAATGAGCAGTTCTTC

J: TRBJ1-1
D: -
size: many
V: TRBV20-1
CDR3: CSAPGTVNTEAFF
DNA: TGCAGTGCTCCCGGGACGGTGAACACTGAAGCTTTCTTT

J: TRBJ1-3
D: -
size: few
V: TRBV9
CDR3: CASSVAIGESGNTIYF
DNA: TGTGCCAGCAGCGTAGCTATTGGGGAATCTGGAAACACCATATATTTT

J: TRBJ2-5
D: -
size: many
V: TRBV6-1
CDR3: CASSVSETQYF
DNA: TGTGCCAGCAGCGTCTCGGAGACCCAGTACTTC

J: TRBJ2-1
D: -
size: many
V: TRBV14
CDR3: CASSQDIWVTGTYNEQFF
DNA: TGTGCCAGCAGCCAAGATATTTGGGTAACGGGGACCTACAATGAGCAGTTCTTC

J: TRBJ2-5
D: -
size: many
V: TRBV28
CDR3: CASSRGGVQETQYF
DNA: TGTGCCAGCAGCCGCGGAGGAGTTCAAGAGACCCAGTACTTC

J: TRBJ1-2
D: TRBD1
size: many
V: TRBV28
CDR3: CASSGQGPYGYTF
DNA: TGTGCCAGCAGTGGACAGGGCCCCTATGGCTACACCTTC

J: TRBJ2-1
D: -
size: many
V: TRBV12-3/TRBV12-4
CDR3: CASSFGPEQFF
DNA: TGTGCCAGCAGTTTCGGACCGGAGCAGTTCTTC

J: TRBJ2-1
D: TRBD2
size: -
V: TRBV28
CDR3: CASLAGVSEQFF
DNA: TGTGCCAGCCTAGCGGGAGTAAGTGAGCAGTTCTTC

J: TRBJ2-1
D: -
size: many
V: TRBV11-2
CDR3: CASSLGAEQFF
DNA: TGTGCCAGCAGCTTAGGTGCAGAGCAGTTCTTC

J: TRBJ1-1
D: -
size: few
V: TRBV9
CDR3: CASSVTYSAEAFF
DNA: TGTGCCAGCAGCGTAACGTATAGCGCTGAAGCTTTCTTT

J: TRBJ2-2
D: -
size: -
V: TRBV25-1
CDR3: CASSWGGGNTGELFF
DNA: TGTGCCAGCAGTTGGGGGGGGGGCAACACCGGGGAGCTGTTTTTT

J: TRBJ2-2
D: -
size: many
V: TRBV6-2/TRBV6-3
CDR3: CASRTGTSNTGELFF
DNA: TGTGCCAGCAGGACCGGGACTTCGAACACCGGGGAGCTGTTTTTT

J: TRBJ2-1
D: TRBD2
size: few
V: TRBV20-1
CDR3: CSAGTSGGPNEQFF
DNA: TGCAGTGCTGGGACTAGCGGGGGACCCAATGAGCAGTTCTTC

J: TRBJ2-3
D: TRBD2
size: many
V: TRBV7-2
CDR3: CASSPSGRGFVNTQYF
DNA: TGTGCCAGCAGCCCCAGCGGGAGGGGGTTCGTGAATACGCAGTATTTT

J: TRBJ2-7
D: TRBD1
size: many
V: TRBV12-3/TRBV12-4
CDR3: CASSLRGQAYEQYF
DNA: TGTGCCAGCAGTTTAAGAGGACAGGCCTACGAGCAGTACTTC

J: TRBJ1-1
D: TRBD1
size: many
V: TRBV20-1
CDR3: CSAPGQGATEAFF
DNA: TGCAGTGCTCCTGGACAGGGGGCTACTGAAGCTTTCTTT

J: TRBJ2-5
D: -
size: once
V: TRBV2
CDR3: CASSFLGGGRQETQYF
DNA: TGTGCCAGCAGCTTTCTAGGGGGAGGACGCCAAGAGACCCAGTACTTC